This TCR beta chain was sequenced in a study of cytomegalovirus exposure and HLA in healthy donors. Points from the study as a whole: Most of the TCR beta V segments (in an earlier analysis) were productive either about 87% or about 30% of the time. Both high specificity and high sensitivity reportedly marked the classifier's diagnosis of cytomegalovirus status. Among the most significant clusters, several appeared linked to common viral pathogens in a later analysis. Presence/absence analysis assumed near-uniform sequencing depth across donors.

PCR primers comprised 60 Vbeta and 13 Jbeta primers. The repertoire was sequenced with immunoSEQ multiplex PCR; TCRdb's copy has only in-frame clones and lacks some. The table includes some 200,000 clones, just under 70% detected once. This clone was observed a single time. The antigen is not known. The clonotype was recovered from a man aged 40-50 years in good health and CMV-seropositive. The sample comprised PBMCs.

CDR3 region: CASSLASGGYNEQFF. Here the CDR3 DNA reads TGTGCCAGCAGCTTAGCAAGCGGGGGGTACAATGAGCAGTTCTTC. The V gene is TRBV7-8, the J gene TRBJ2-1; 9 bases match TRBD2. Germline V gene lookup returns CDR1 SGHVS and CDR2 FQNEAQ. V lost 0 bases, J lost 4 bases, and 1 base stayed unmatched. The CDR3 has 15 residues.